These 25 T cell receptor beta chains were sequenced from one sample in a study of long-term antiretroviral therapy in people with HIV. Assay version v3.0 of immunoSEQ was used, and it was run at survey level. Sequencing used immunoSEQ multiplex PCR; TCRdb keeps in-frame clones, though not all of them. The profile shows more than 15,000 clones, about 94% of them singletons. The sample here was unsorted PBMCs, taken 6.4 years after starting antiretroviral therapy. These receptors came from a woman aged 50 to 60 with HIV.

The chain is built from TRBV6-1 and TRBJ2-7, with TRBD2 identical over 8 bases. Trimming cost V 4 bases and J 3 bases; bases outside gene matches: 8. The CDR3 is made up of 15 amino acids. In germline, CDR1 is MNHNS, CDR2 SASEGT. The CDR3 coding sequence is TGTGCCAGCAGTGTCAGTCTAGCGGGTCTCTACGAGCAGTACTTC. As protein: CASSVSLAGLYEQYF.

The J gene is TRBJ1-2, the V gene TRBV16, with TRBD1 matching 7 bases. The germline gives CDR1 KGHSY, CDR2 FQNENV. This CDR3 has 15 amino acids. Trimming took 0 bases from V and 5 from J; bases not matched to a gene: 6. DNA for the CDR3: TGTGCCAGCAGCCAATCGGTGGAGGGGGCGTATGGCTACACCTTC. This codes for CASSQSVEGAYGYTF.

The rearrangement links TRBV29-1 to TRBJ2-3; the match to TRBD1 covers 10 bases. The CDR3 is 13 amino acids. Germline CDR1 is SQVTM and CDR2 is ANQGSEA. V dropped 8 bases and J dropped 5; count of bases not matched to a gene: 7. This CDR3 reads CSSETGGGDTQYF. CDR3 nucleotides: TGCAGCTCTGAGACAGGGGGCGGAGATACGCAGTATTTT.

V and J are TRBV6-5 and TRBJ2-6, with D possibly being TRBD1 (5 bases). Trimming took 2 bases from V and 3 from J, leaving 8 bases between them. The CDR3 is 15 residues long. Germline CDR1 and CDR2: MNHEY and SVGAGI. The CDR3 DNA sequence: TGTGCCAGCAGTTACGGGGCTCTTGGGGCCAACGTCCTGACTTTC. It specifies CASSYGALGANVLTF.

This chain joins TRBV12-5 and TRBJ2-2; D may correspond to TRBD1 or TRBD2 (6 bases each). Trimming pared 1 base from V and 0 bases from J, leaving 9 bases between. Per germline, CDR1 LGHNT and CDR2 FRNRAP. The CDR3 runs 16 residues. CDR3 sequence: CASGLEGGTNTGELFF. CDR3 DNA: TGTGCTAGTGGTTTGGAGGGGGGCACGAACACCGGGGAGCTGTTTTTT. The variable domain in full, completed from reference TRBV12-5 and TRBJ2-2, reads DARVTQTPRHKVTEMGQEVTMRCQPILGHNTVFWYRQTMMQGLELLAYFRNRAPLDDSGMPKDRFSAEMPDATLATLKIQPSEPRDSAVYFCASGLEGGTNTGELFFGEGSRLTVL.

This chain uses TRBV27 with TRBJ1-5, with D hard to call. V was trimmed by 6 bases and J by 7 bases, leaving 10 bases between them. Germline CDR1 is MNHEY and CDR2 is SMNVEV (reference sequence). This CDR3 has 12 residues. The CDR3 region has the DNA TGTGCCAGCAGCAGGCCGGGGCAGCCCCAGCATTTT. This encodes CASSRPGQPQHF.

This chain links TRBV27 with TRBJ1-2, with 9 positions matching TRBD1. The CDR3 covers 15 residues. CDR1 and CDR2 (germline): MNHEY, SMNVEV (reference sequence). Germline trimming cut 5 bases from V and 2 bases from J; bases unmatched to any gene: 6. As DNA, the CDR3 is TGTGCCAGCAGTCCTAGGACAGGGGCAAACTATGGCTACACCTTC. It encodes CASSPRTGANYGYTF.

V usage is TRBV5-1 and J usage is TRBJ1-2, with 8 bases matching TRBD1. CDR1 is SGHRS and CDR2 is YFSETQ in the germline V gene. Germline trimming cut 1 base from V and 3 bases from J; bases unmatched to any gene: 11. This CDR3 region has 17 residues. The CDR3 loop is CASSLLAGQVFDYGYTF. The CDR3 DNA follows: TGCGCCAGCAGCTTGCTTGCGGGACAGGTTTTTGACTATGGCTACACCTTC.

The CDR3 DNA is TGTGCCATCAGTGAGTCATTCCGGACAGGAGGTGGTGCAGATACGCAGTATTTT. Protein sequence: CAISESFRTGGGADTQYF. The genes are TRBV10-3 and TRBJ2-3, with 7 bases fitting TRBD1. J lost 4 bases, V lost 0 bases, and 13 bases had no gene match. The CDR3 length is 18 residues. Looked up from germline, CDR1 is ENHRY and CDR2 is SYGVKD.

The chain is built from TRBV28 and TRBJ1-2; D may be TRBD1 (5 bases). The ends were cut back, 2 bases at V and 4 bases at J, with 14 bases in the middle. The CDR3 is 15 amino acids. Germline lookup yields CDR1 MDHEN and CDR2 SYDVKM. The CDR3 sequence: CASSLLGQTLYGYTF. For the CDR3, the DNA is TGTGCCAGCAGTTTACTAGGACAAACGCTCTATGGCTACACCTTC.

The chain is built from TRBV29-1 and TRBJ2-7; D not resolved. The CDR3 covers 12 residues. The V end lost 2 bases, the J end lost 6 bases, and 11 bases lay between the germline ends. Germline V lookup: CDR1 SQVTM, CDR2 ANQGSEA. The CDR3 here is CSVEMRPLEQYF. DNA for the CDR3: TGCAGCGTTGAAATGCGCCCTCTCGAGCAGTACTTC.

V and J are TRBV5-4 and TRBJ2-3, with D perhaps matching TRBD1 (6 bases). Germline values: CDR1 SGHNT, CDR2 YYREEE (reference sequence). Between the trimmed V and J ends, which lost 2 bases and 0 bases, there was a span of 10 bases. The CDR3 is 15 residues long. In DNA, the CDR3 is TGTGCCAGCAGCTTTCGACAGGACAGCACAGATACGCAGTATTTT. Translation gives CASSFRQDSTDTQYF.

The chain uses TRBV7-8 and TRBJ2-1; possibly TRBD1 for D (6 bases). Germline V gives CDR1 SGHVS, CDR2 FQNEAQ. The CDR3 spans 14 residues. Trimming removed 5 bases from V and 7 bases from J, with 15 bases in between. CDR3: CASSEGPGVNEQFF. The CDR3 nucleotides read TGTGCCAGCAGCGAGGGACCAGGGGTTAATGAGCAGTTCTTC.

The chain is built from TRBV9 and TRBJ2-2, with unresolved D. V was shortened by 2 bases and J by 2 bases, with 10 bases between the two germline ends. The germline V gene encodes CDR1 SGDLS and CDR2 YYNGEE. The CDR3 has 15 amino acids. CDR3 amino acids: CASSVFGYNTGELFF. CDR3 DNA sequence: TGTGCCAGCAGCGTCTTTGGGTACAACACCGGGGAGCTGTTTTTT.

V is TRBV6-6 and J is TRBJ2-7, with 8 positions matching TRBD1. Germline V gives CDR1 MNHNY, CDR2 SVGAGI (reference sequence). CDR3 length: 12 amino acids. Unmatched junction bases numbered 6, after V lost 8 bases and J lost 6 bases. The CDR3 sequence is CASLDREGEQYF. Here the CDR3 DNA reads TGTGCCAGCTTGGACAGGGAAGGCGAGCAGTACTTC.

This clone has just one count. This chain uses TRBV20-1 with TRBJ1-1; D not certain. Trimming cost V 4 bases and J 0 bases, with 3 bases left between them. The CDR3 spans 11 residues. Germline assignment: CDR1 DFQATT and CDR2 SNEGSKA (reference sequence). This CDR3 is CSATMNTEAFF. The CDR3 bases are TGCAGTGCTACCATGAACACTGAAGCTTTCTTT.

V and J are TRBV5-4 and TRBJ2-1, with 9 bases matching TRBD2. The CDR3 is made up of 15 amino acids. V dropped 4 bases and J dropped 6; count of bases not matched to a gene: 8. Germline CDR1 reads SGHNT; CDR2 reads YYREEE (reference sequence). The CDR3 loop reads CASSRIAGVSNEQFF. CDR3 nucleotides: TGTGCCAGCAGCCGTATAGCGGGAGTAAGCAATGAGCAGTTCTTC.

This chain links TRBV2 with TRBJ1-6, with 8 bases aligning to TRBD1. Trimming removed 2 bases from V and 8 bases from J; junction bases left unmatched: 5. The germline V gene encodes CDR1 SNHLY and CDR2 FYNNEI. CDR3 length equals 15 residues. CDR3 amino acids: CASSESRGRDSPLHF. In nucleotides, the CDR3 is TGTGCCAGCAGTGAATCCAGGGGGCGCGATTCACCCCTCCACTTT. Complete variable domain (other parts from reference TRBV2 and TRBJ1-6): EPEVTQTPSHQVTQMGQEVILRCVPISNHLYFYWYRQILGQKVEFLVSFYNNEISEKSEIFDDQFSVERPDGSNFTLKIRSTKLEDSAMYFCASSESRGRDSPLHFGNGTRLTVT.

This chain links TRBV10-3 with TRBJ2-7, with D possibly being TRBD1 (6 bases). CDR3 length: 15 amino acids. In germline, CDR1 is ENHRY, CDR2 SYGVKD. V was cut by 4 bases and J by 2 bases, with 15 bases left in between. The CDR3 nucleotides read TGTGCCATCAGTGGAAAACAGGGTGTTACCTACGAGCAGTACTTC. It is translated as CAISGKQGVTYEQYF.

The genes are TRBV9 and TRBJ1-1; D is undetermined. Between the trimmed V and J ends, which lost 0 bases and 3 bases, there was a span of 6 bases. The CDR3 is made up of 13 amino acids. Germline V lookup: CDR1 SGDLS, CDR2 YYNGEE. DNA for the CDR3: TGTGCCAGCAGCGTAGCTACGTACACTGAAGCTTTCTTT. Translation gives CASSVATYTEAFF.

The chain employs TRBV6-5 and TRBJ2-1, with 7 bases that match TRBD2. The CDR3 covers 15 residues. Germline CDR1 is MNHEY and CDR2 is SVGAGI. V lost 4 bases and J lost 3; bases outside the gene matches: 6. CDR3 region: CASSFPGGGYNEQFF. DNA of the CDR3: TGTGCCAGCAGTTTCCCGGGAGGAGGCTACAATGAGCAGTTCTTC.

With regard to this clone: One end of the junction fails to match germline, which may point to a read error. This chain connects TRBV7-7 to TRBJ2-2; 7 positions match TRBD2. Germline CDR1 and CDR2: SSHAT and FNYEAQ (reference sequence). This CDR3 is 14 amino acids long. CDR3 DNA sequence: TGTGCTAGCAGCCCGGGAGGTCGGGCCGGGGAGCTGTTTTTT. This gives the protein CASSPGGRAGELFF.

The CDR3: CASTPRAPSTDTQYF. The CDR3 DNA sequence: TGTGCCAGCACACCTAGGGCCCCTAGCACAGATACGCAGTATTTT. The chain carries TRBV6-5 and TRBJ2-3; unclear D gene. V dropped 7 bases and J dropped 0 bases, with 14 bases sitting between them. The germline V gene encodes CDR1 MNHEY and CDR2 SVGAGI. The CDR3 consists of 15 residues.

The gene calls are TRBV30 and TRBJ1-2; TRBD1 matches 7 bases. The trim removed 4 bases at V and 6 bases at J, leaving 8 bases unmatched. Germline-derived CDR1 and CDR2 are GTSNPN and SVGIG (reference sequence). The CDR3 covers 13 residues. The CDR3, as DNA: TGTGCCTGGAAAACAGGGGTAGGCGATGGCTACACCTTC. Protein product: CAWKTGVGDGYTF.

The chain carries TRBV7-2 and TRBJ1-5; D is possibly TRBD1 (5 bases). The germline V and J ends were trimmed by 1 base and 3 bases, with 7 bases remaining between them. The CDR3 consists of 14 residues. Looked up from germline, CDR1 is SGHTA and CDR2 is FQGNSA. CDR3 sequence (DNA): TGTGCCAGCAGCTTAGACAGGTCCAATCAGCCCCAGCATTTT. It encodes CASSLDRSNQPQHF.